This TCR beta chain was identified in a study of response to subunit inactivated influenza vaccine. Regarding the study as a whole: The authors suggested that every seasonal influenza vaccination recruits few new T cells.

TCRdb re-called the RT-PCR reads with MiXCR, one entry per CDR3 protein. The sample includes hundreds of thousands of distinct CDR3 sequences, 14% seen only once; the top ten take 7.5% to 8%. V lost 2 bases and J lost 4; bases outside the gene matches: 9. Germline CDR1 is SGHRS and CDR2 is YFSETQ. The CDR3 is made up of 15 amino acids. This clonotype was counted at least ten times. Its antigen remains unknown. J is TRBJ2-7 and V is TRBV5-1; 7 bases are shared with TRBD1. The TCR originated in a man in his fifties who received an inactivated influenza vaccine. The material sequenced was PBMCs from blood, taken less than 15 days before vaccination. CDR3 nucleotides: TGCGCCAGCAGCTTTCTCCGGGACAGTATGTACGAGCAGTACTTC. As protein: CASSFLRDSMYEQYF.